A selection of T cell receptor beta chains follows, all from one sample in a study of control samples from healthy donors and cancer patients. Clones were read by immunoSEQ multiplex PCR, and TCRdb kept only the in-frame ones, dropping some. Among approximately 52,000 clones listed, about 96% were seen once. The sequencing input was blood. Receptor source: a woman aged 18-29 years in good health. CDR3s include the opening cysteine and the closing phenylalanine or tryptophan. Each record gives: D gene, V gene, J gene, CDR3 length, clone size, CDR3 DNA, CDR3 protein. D genes are given only for firm matches. The listing skips clone size in some rows; elsewhere it reads once, few, many or a size class.

NA	TRBV27	TRBJ1-1	13	NA	TGTGCCAGCAGTTTATTCATAAACACTGAAGCTTTCTTT	CASSLFINTEAFF
TRBD2	TRBV2	TRBJ2-3	15	NA	TGTGCCAGATGGGAGGGCGGGGGGTCCACAGATACGCAGTATTTT	CARWEGGGSTDTQYF
TRBD2	TRBV5-4	TRBJ2-7	16	NA	TGTGCCAGCAGCTTGGGTGGCGGGGGGGCCGTCTACGAGCAGTACTTC	CASSLGGGGAVYEQYF
NA	TRBV27	TRBJ2-7	14	NA	TGTGCCAGCAGTTTAATGGGCGGAACCTACGAGCAGTACTTC	CASSLMGGTYEQYF
NA	TRBV7-9	TRBJ1-2	13	NA	TGTGCCAGCAGCTTAGTATACCACTATGGCTACACCTTC	CASSLVYHYGYTF
NA	TRBV6-4	TRBJ1-6	13	NA	TGTGCCACCCGGGGGGGGAATAATTCACCCCTCCACTTT	CATRGGNNSPLHF
NA	TRBV6-5	TRBJ1-2	14	NA	TGTGCCAGCACCGGAGACAGCCGGAAGTATGGCTACACCTTC	CASTGDSRKYGYTF
NA	TRBV28	TRBJ2-1	13	NA	TGTGCCAGCAGTCTCCTAAGTAAGGGGGAGCAGTTCTTC	CASSLLSKGEQFF
TRBD2	TRBV24-1	TRBJ2-5	20	NA	TGTGCCACCTCTGAGAGTTACCCGGGACTAGCGGGGGCCCACCAAGAGATCCAGTACTTC	CATSESYPGLAGAHQEIQYF
NA	TRBV6-6	TRBJ2-5	14	NA	TGTGCCAGCAGACGTGTCGCCAATCAAGAGACCCAGTACTTC	CASRRVANQETQYF
TRBD2	TRBV10-2	TRBJ2-2	15	NA	TGCGCCAGCACTAGCGGGGGGGCGGGCACCGGGGAGCTGTTTTTT	CASTSGGAGTGELFF
NA	TRBV7-9	TRBJ1-1	16	NA	TGTGCCAGCAGCCGCCTGGATAGACAGGCGGGCACTGAAGCTTTCTTT	CASSRLDRQAGTEAFF
NA	TRBV9	TRBJ1-2	13	once	TGTGCCAGCAGCGTCTGGGGCGGCACGGGCTACACCTTC	CASSVWGGTGYTF
TRBD2	TRBV11-2	TRBJ2-5	15	NA	TGTGCTAGCAGCACTTTAGCGGGGGGGGAAGAGACCCAGTACTTC	CASSTLAGGEETQYF
NA	TRBV7-3	TRBJ2-7	13	NA	TGTGCCAGCGGCCGGGGGAGCTCCTACGAGCAGTACTTC	CASGRGSSYEQYF
NA	TRBV6-1	TRBJ2-3	13	once	TGTGCCAGCAGTGAAAGTTACGCAGATACGCAGTATTTT	CASSESYADTQYF
NA	TRBV28	TRBJ2-3	15	NA	TGTGCCAGCAGTTCTCCGACAGGAGGTAGGGGTACGCAGTATTTT	CASSSPTGGRGTQYF
NA	TRBV10-2	TRBJ1-1	12	NA	TGCGCCAGCAGTCCAGGTAACACTGAAGCTTTCTTT	CASSPGNTEAFF
NA	TRBV25-1	TRBJ1-3	14	NA	TGTGCCAGCAGTGAGGGGGGGTTCGGGAACACCATATATTTT	CASSEGGFGNTIYF
NA	TRBV11-2	TRBJ2-7	17	NA	TGTGCCAGCAGCTTAAATCCCCAGGGGCGTCCCCTTAAGGGGCAGTACTTC	CASSLNPQGRPLKGQYF
NA	TRBV4-3	TRBJ2-1	17	NA	TGCGCCAGCAGCCAAGGAGAGGGGCCCAGCTCCTACAATGAGCAGTTCTTC	CASSQGEGPSSYNEQFF
NA	TRBV6-5	TRBJ2-2	13	NA	TGTGCCAGCAGTCACGAAGAACACGGGGAGCTGTTTTTT	CASSHEEHGELFF
NA	TRBV7-8	TRBJ2-2	14	NA	TGTGCCAGCAGCTTAGAAGGGGGCACCGGGGAGCTGTTTTTT	CASSLEGGTGELFF
NA	TRBV12-3/TRBV12-4	TRBJ1-1	13	NA	TGTGCCAGCAGGGCAACAGGTAACACTGAAGCTTTCTTT	CASRATGNTEAFF
NA	TRBV5-5	TRBJ2-7	12	NA	TGTGCCAGCAGCTTCTCGGGGTATGAGCAGTACTTC	CASSFSGYEQYF
TRBD1	TRBV30	TRBJ1-1	17	NA	TGTGCCTGGAGTTCCCTAAATAGGGGGCTTGGGAACACTGAAGCTTTCTTT	CAWSSLNRGLGNTEAFF
NA	TRBV6-4	TRBJ1-1	14	NA	TGTGCCAGCAGTGTGGGAGGGGAGGTCACTGAAGCTTTCTTT	CASSVGGEVTEAFF
NA	TRBV6-1	TRBJ1-1	15	few	TGTGCCAGCAGTGAAGATCTCGACGGGAACACTGAAGCTTTCTTT	CASSEDLDGNTEAFF
TRBD2	TRBV13	TRBJ2-1	13	NA	TGTGCCAGCAGCTCGCGGGGGGATGGTGAGCAGTTCTTC	CASSSRGDGEQFF
NA	TRBV27	TRBJ2-7	13	NA	TGTGCCAGCAGAGTGGCTGGGGGACCAAGGCAGTACTTC	CASRVAGGPRQYF
NA	TRBV7-9	TRBJ1-2	13	NA	TGTGCCAGCAGAGGAACGTTGGACTATGGCTACACCTTC	CASRGTLDYGYTF
NA	TRBV7-6	TRBJ2-5	16	NA	TGTGCCAGCAGCTTAGAGCTTCGGGGGCTGGATGAGACCCAGTACTTC	CASSLELRGLDETQYF
NA	TRBV5-8	TRBJ1-1	11	NA	TGTGCCAGCAGCTTGGAAACTGAAGCTTTCTTT	CASSLETEAFF
NA	TRBV7-9	TRBJ2-1	17	NA	TGTGCCAGCAGCTTAGAGAGGAGAGGGGCGTTCAGTGATGAGCAGTTCTTC	CASSLERRGAFSDEQFF
NA	TRBV28	TRBJ1-2	15	NA	TGTGCCAGCTCTAGGGGGACACCCGAGATCTATGGCTACACCTTC	CASSRGTPEIYGYTF
NA	TRBV6-2/TRBV6-3	TRBJ2-7	16	NA	TGTGCCAGCAGTTACTCGGTCCGGTCCCCTACCTACGAGCAGTACTTC	CASSYSVRSPTYEQYF
NA	TRBV3-1/TRBV3-2	TRBJ1-3	16	NA	TGTGCCAGCAGCCAAGAGTGGAGGTTAGGCGGGAACACCATATATTTT	CASSQEWRLGGNTIYF
NA	TRBV10-3	TRBJ2-7	12	NA	TGTGCCATCAGTGAGTCTTGGGGCGAGCAGTACTTC	CAISESWGEQYF
NA	TRBV14	TRBJ1-6	14	once	TGTGCCAGCAGCCAAGGGCTGATTAATTCACCCCTCCACTTT	CASSQGLINSPLHF
NA	TRBV2	TRBJ1-2	14	NA	TGTGCCACCCCACCACGGGAGGGAAACTATGGCTACACCTTC	CATPPREGNYGYTF
NA	TRBV6-1	TRBJ1-4	16	NA	TGTGCCAGCAGTGAATTATTCGGGGACCCGACGTTTGAACTGTTTTTT	CASSELFGDPTFELFF
TRBD1	TRBV30	TRBJ1-5	15	NA	TGTGCCTGGAGTAAGGGAGGGCAGGGGGGTCAGCCCCAGCATTTT	CAWSKGGQGGQPQHF
TRBD1	TRBV18	TRBJ1-5	15	once	TGTGCCAGCTCACCTGGACAGGCTAACAATCAGCCCCAGCATTTT	CASSPGQANNQPQHF
NA	TRBV5-1	TRBJ1-1	13	once	TGCGCCAGCAGCTTAAAAGGAGGGGCTGAAGCTTTCTTT	CASSLKGGAEAFF
NA	TRBV23-1	TRBJ2-7	17	NA	TGCGCCAGCACCGCGACAAACAGCGACCACCACCGTAACGAGCAGTACTTC	CASTATNSDHHRNEQYF
TRBD2	TRBV5-4	TRBJ2-7	16	NA	TGTGCCAGCAGCTTGCTAGCGGGGCCATACAATTACGAGCAGTACTTC	CASSLLAGPYNYEQYF
NA	TRBV14	TRBJ1-6	15	NA	TGTGCCAGCAGCCAATACAGCCCCTATAATTCACCCCTCCACTTT	CASSQYSPYNSPLHF
NA	TRBV7-8	TRBJ1-5	14	once	TGTGCCAGCAGCTTATGGGGAGAGGATCAGCCCCAGCATTTT	CASSLWGEDQPQHF
TRBD1	TRBV4-1	TRBJ1-2	15	NA	TGCGCCAGCAGCCAAGTGGGGAGGACAGGAGGGGGCTACACCTTC	CASSQVGRTGGGYTF
NA	TRBV9	TRBJ2-5	16	NA	TGTGCCAGCAGCGCCGGGGTATTTTTAGAAAAAGAGACCCAGTACTTC	CASSAGVFLEKETQYF
TRBD1	TRBV6-6	TRBJ1-5	13	once	TGTGCCAGCAGTCGACAGGGAGGTCAGCCTCAGCATTTT	CASSRQGGQPQHF
NA	TRBV6-4	TRBJ2-2	14	once	TGTGCCAGCAGTGACTCGCCGGACACCGGGGAGCTGTTTTTT	CASSDSPDTGELFF